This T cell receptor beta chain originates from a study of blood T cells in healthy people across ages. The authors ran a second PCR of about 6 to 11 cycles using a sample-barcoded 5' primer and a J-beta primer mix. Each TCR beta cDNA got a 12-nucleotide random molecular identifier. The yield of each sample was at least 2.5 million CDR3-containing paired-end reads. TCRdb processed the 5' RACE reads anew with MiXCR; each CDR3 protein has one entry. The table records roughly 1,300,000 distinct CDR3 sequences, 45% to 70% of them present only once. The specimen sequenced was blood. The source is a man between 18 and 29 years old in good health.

CDR3: CASSYSPGTSGGRYEQYF. The CDR3 DNA is TGTGCCAGCAGTTACTCCCCCGGGACTAGCGGGGGACGCTACGAGCAGTACTTC. This chain links TRBV6-5 with TRBJ2-7, with 14 bases matching TRBD2. CDR3 size: 18 residues. CDR1 MNHEY and CDR2 SVGAGI come from the germline V gene. The junction had 7 bases not matched to a gene; V was cut back by 0 bases and J by 3 bases.